The 20 T cell receptor beta chains listed next were all sequenced from one sample in a study of shared clonotypes between healthy human individuals. Profiling relied on immunoSEQ multiplex PCR, and the TCRdb table lists in-frame clones only, not all of them. The sample holds fewer than 1.8 million clones, about 98.5% seen once. Sequenced: naive CD4+ T cells sorted from blood. Subset reported: CD45RA+ positively selected. These receptors were obtained from a man aged 25 to 40 in good health.

This chain links TRBV2 with TRBJ2-1, with D possibly being TRBD2 (5 bases). V was cut by 4 bases and J by 0 bases, with 10 bases left in between. The germline V gene encodes CDR1 SNHLY and CDR2 FYNNEI. CDR3 length: 15 residues. As DNA, the CDR3 is TGTGCCAGCAGTGTACGGGGTCCCTCCTACAATGAGCAGTTCTTC. It is translated as CASSVRGPSYNEQFF.

The sample holds one count of this clone. The chain is built from TRBV27 and TRBJ2-6; the D gene is possibly TRBD1 (5 bases). CDR1 is MNHEY, CDR2 SMNVEV, per germline (reference sequence). The CDR3 runs to 16 residues. Trimming shortened V by 7 bases and J by 1 base, and 14 bases separated the two germline ends. The CDR3 coding sequence is TGTGCCAGCACTAAACCCACAGGTTCTGGGGCCAACGTCCTGACTTTC. It encodes CASTKPTGSGANVLTF.

The rearrangement uses TRBV6-6 and TRBJ2-1; D unresolved. Trimming shortened V by 5 bases and J by 4 bases, and 15 bases separated the two germline ends. This CDR3 is built from 15 residues. Germline assignment: CDR1 MNHNY and CDR2 SVGAGI (reference sequence). The CDR3, as DNA: TGTGCCAGCAGTCGCCGGCCCCTTACTTACAATGAGCAGTTCTTC. It yields the protein CASSRRPLTYNEQFF.

CDR3 sequence reads: CASKKFGGRQNYGYTF. CDR3 DNA: TGTGCCAGTAAGAAATTCGGCGGGCGGCAAAACTATGGCTACACCTTC. The chain links TRBV11-2 to TRBJ1-2; D gene uncertain. Trimming stripped 9 bases from V and 2 bases from J, with 22 bases between. CDR1 is SGHAT and CDR2 is FQNNGV in the germline V gene. The CDR3 has 16 residues.

V gene TRBV5-1 combines with J gene TRBJ2-5; 10 positions agree with TRBD2. Germline V CDR1 and CDR2: SGHRS, YFSETQ. This CDR3 region has 16 residues. Trimming removed 0 bases from V and 5 bases from J; junction bases left unmatched: 7. The CDR3 DNA reads TGCGCCAGCAGCTTGGAGATAGCGGGAGGTTCTGAGACCCAGTACTTC. Its protein product is CASSLEIAGGSETQYF.

The chain uses TRBV18 and TRBJ2-7; TRBD2 matches 13 bases. Germline V gives CDR1 KGHSH, CDR2 LQKENI. The CDR3 runs to 15 residues. V was clipped by 3 bases and J by 7 bases; unmatched bases: 6. CDR3 in DNA: TGTGCCAGCTCACCCGGGACTAGCGGGGACGGGGAGCAGTACTTC. Translated: CASSPGTSGDGEQYF.

V and J are TRBV4-2 and TRBJ2-7; D call uncertain. This CDR3 is built from 13 residues. Trimming took 0 bases from V and 2 from J, leaving 5 bases between them. In germline, CDR1 is LGHNA, CDR2 YNFKEQ. This CDR3 is CASSQDQPYEQYF. In DNA, the CDR3 is TGTGCCAGCAGCCAAGATCAGCCCTACGAGCAGTACTTC.

This chain connects TRBV5-6 to TRBJ2-7; unclear D gene. The V end was cut by 1 base, the J end by 0 bases, with 8 bases between. The CDR3 contains 14 residues. Germline CDR1 is SGHDT and CDR2 is YYEEEE. The CDR3 DNA reads TGTGCCAGCAGCTTGTTCCGGAGCTCCTACGAGCAGTACTTC. It yields the protein CASSLFRSSYEQYF. The full variable domain, with the rest looked up from reference TRBV5-6 and TRBJ2-7, is DAGVTQSPTHLIKTRGQQVTLRCSPKSGHDTVSWYQQALGQGPQFIFQYYEEEERQRGNFPDRFSGHQFPNYSSELNVNALLLGDSALYLCASSLFRSSYEQYFGPGTRLTVT.

V and J are TRBV27 and TRBJ1-1; D is uncertain. The ends were cut back, 5 bases at V and 1 base at J, with 20 bases in the middle. Germline CDR1 reads MNHEY; CDR2 reads SMNVEV (reference sequence). The CDR3 totals 17 residues. CDR3 DNA: TGTGCCAGCAGTCGGGTCGGGCGGGTTTCTCGGAACACTGAAGCTTTCTTT. This codes for CASSRVGRVSRNTEAFF.

The chain recombines TRBV9 with TRBJ2-4; D unresolved. In germline, CDR1 is SGDLS, CDR2 YYNGEE. Trimming took 5 bases from V and 5 from J, leaving 8 bases between them. The CDR3 runs to 12 residues. The CDR3 region is CASRGSENIQYF. The CDR3 DNA reads TGTGCCAGCAGAGGCTCCGAAAACATTCAGTACTTC.

V is TRBV4-3 and J is TRBJ2-1, with 7 bases aligning to TRBD2. V shed 3 bases and J 6 bases; nucleotides not matched to a gene: 8. The CDR3 is 15 residues long. Per the germline V gene, CDR1 is LGHNA and CDR2 is YSLEER. CDR3: CASSHLGGSGNEQFF. The CDR3 DNA reads as TGCGCCAGCAGCCATTTGGGCGGGAGTGGCAATGAGCAGTTCTTC.

There are a few counts of this clone. This CDR3 is also generated by other DNA sequences in the sample. J is TRBJ2-2 and V is TRBV11-3; unclear D gene. Germline assignment: CDR1 SGHNT and CDR2 YENEEA. The CDR3 is made up of 13 amino acids. The V end lost 5 bases, the J end lost 4 bases, and 8 bases lay between the germline ends. The CDR3 DNA is TGTGCCAGCAGCCTTGTTTTCACCGGGGAGCTGTTTTTT. Translation gives CASSLVFTGELFF.

The chain couples TRBV10-1 to TRBJ2-7; tentatively, D is TRBD2 (5 bases). Trimming shortened V by 4 bases and J by 1 base, and 8 bases separated the two germline ends. The CDR3 extends over 13 amino acids. CDR1 is WNHNN, CDR2 SYGVQD, per germline (reference sequence). CDR3 loop: CASSVRGSYEQYF. CDR3 in DNA: TGCGCCAGCAGTGTACGGGGTTCCTACGAGCAGTACTTC.

The chain links TRBV7-8 to TRBJ2-1; D remains ambiguous. Trimming pared 5 bases from V and 0 bases from J, leaving 11 bases between. Germline assignment: CDR1 SGHVS and CDR2 FQNEAQ. The CDR3 has 15 amino acids. CDR3 loop: CASSLGSTSYNEQFF. The CDR3 DNA is TGTGCCAGCAGCCTGGGCTCCACCTCCTACAATGAGCAGTTCTTC.

V is TRBV29-1 and J is TRBJ2-1, with TRBD2 matching over 11 bases. The CDR3 runs to 16 residues. With 5 bases clipped from V and 4 bases from J, the junction kept 10 bases outside the gene matches. CDR1 is SQVTM and CDR2 is ANQGSEA in the germline V gene. CDR3 coding DNA: TGCAGCGTTTTAAATAGCGGGAGGGAAATATACAATGAGCAGTTCTTC. Translation gives CSVLNSGREIYNEQFF.

This clone came up once. The same CDR3 also results from other DNA sequences found in this sample. This chain connects TRBV15 to TRBJ2-6, with D tentatively TRBD2 (5 bases). This CDR3 is built from 16 residues. In germline, CDR1 is LNHNV, CDR2 YYDKDF (reference sequence). The V and J ends lost 0 bases and 1 base respectively, with 7 bases between them. CDR3 sequence: CATSRDSGSGANVLTF. CDR3 bases: TGTGCCACCAGCAGAGATTCGGGGTCTGGGGCCAACGTCCTGACTTTC.

The chain uses TRBV11-3 and TRBJ2-1, with 9 nucleotides matching TRBD2. Germline loops: CDR1 SGHNT, CDR2 YENEEA. The V and J ends lost 5 bases and 2 bases, in that order; junction bases with no gene match: 13. The CDR3 length is 18 residues. CDR3 in amino acids: CASSQGLASKLTYNEQFF. The CDR3 DNA reads as TGTGCCAGCAGCCAGGGACTAGCTTCAAAATTAACCTACAATGAGCAGTTCTTC.

The V call is TRBV11-2, the J call TRBJ2-7; D may be TRBD1 (6 bases). This CDR3 has 14 residues. Germline loops: CDR1 SGHAT, CDR2 FQNNGV. V gave up 1 base and J gave up 3 bases, with 10 bases separating them. The CDR3 region is CASSLAGVFYEQYF. CDR3 DNA: TGTGCCAGCAGCTTAGCAGGGGTTTTCTACGAGCAGTACTTC.

The V call is TRBV20-1, the J call TRBJ1-4; 7 bases are shared with TRBD1. The V segment lost 3 bases and the J segment 17 bases; nucleotides outside the gene matches: 6. This CDR3 spans 10 amino acids. Germline values: CDR1 DFQATT, CDR2 SNEGSKA (reference sequence). The CDR3 reads CSARAGTVFF. CDR3 coding DNA: TGCAGTGCTAGGGCCGGGACAGTCTTTTTT.

The chain employs TRBV28 and TRBJ2-7; D is possibly TRBD1 (6 bases). Germline assignment: CDR1 MDHEN and CDR2 SYDVKM. V was trimmed by 5 bases and J by 3 bases, leaving 11 bases between them. The CDR3 is 13 residues long. DNA of the CDR3: TGTGCCAGCAGTACAGGGATCTACTACGAGCAGTACTTC. Encoded protein: CASSTGIYYEQYF. The full variable domain, its missing parts supplied by reference TRBV28 and TRBJ2-7, is DVKVTQSSRYLVKRTGEKVFLECVQDMDHENMFWYRQDPGLGLRLIYFSYDVKMKEKGDIPEGYSVSREKKERFSLILESASTNQTSMYLCASSTGIYYEQYFGPGTRLTVT.